This entry lists 18 T cell receptor beta chains sequenced from one sample in a study of cytomegalovirus exposure and HLA in healthy donors. PCR was performed using 60 Vbeta and 13 Jbeta primers. Assay: immunoSEQ multiplex PCR; the TCRdb copy retains only in-frame clones and omits some. In the table there are about 220,000 clones, 82% of which are singletons. Sequenced input: PBMCs. These TCRs come from a woman in her forties in good health and CMV-seropositive.

V usage is TRBV6-1 and J usage is TRBJ2-4; 9 nucleotides line up with TRBD1. V lost 4 bases and J lost 3; bases outside the gene matches: 10. CDR3 length equals 17 residues. CDR1 MNHNS and CDR2 SASEGT come from the germline V gene. Here the CDR3 DNA reads TGTGCCAGCAGTGGGACAGGGGCATTGTGGGGCAAAAACATTCAGTACTTC. Translating gives CASSGTGALWGKNIQYF.

V and J are TRBV6-6 and TRBJ2-5; 10 nucleotides agree with TRBD1. The CDR3 spans 15 residues. Germline CDR1 MNHNY, CDR2 SVGAGI (reference sequence). The junction had 5 bases not matched to a gene; V was cut back by 2 bases and J by 5 bases. The chain's CDR3 is CASSYRDRGSETQYF. The CDR3 bases are TGTGCCAGCAGTTACCGGGACAGGGGTTCGGAGACCCAGTACTTC.

The genes are TRBV6-1 and TRBJ1-2, with D possibly being TRBD1 (6 bases). The CDR3 consists of 18 residues. Deletions cut 2 bases from V and 4 bases from J, with 23 bases between. CDR1 is MNHNS and CDR2 is SASEGT in the germline V gene. The CDR3, as DNA: TGTGCCAGCAGTGAATCTCTTGTAGTGGCAGGGGCTACCTATGGCTACACCTTC. Translation gives CASSESLVVAGATYGYTF.

The rearrangement uses TRBV5-1 and TRBJ1-1; 9 positions match TRBD1. The CDR3 runs to 15 residues. Losses at the gene ends were 3 bases for V and 1 base for J; bases not matched to a gene: 4. The germline gives CDR1 SGHRS, CDR2 YFSETQ. The CDR3 DNA sequence: TGCGCCAGCAGCTCACAGGGGGCTCAGAACACTGAAGCTTTCTTT. This translates into CASSSQGAQNTEAFF.

CDR3 sequence: CASSLIDRRSYGYTF. CDR3 in DNA: TGTGCCAGCAGCTTGATCGACAGGCGCTCCTATGGCTACACCTTC. The chain recombines TRBV5-6 with TRBJ1-2, with a possible D match to TRBD1 (6 bases). The ends were cut back, 1 base at V and 4 bases at J, with 14 bases in the middle. The CDR3 is made up of 15 amino acids. Germline V lookup: CDR1 SGHDT, CDR2 YYEEEE.

V and J are TRBV6-5 and TRBJ1-2; maybe TRBD1 (6 bases). CDR3 length equals 13 residues. Germline CDR1 and CDR2: MNHEY and SVGAGI. V was trimmed by 5 bases and J by 3 bases, leaving 10 bases between them. The CDR3 region is CASSKDSYYGYTF. The CDR3 DNA reads TGTGCCAGCAGTAAGGACAGCTACTATGGCTACACCTTC.

CDR3 coding DNA: TGTGCCAGCAGTCCGACCGACAGACCCGAGCAGTACTTC. Its translation: CASSPTDRPEQYF. This sequence joins TRBV28 and TRBJ2-7, with D perhaps TRBD1 (5 bases). In germline, CDR1 is MDHEN, CDR2 SYDVKM. The CDR3 consists of 13 residues. The V end was cut by 5 bases, the J end by 6 bases, with 14 bases between.

V usage is TRBV5-8 and J usage is TRBJ2-3, with 11 nucleotides matching TRBD2. Germline V gene data show CDR1 as SGHTS and CDR2 as YDEGEE. The CDR3 loop spans 15 amino acids. J lost 0 bases, V lost 4 bases, and 1 base had no gene match. The CDR3 sequence: CASSPSGRSTDTQYF. DNA for the CDR3: TGTGCCAGCAGCCCTAGCGGGAGGAGCACAGATACGCAGTATTTT.

The CDR3 protein is CSVPHTRDSVNLYGYTF. DNA for the CDR3: TGCAGCGTACCTCACACCCGGGACAGCGTAAATTTGTATGGCTACACCTTC. This chain connects TRBV29-1 to TRBJ1-2; 7 bases align to TRBD1. Germline loops: CDR1 SQVTM, CDR2 ANQGSEA. The trim removed 6 bases at V and 5 bases at J, leaving 21 bases unmatched. This CDR3 spans 17 amino acids.

The V call is TRBV14, the J call TRBJ1-5; the D is unclear. Germline loops: CDR1 SGHDN, CDR2 FVKESK. V lost 1 base and J lost 4, with 8 bases in between. CDR3 length: 14 residues. This CDR3 reads CASSQGEVNQPQHF. The CDR3 DNA reads as TGTGCCAGCAGCCAAGGGGAGGTAAATCAGCCCCAGCATTTT.

A word on this clone: At one of its ends the junction is not consistent with the germline gene, which may arise from a read error. The chain couples TRBV7-9 to TRBJ2-7; TRBD2 aligns across 8 bases. The CDR3 is made up of 16 amino acids. Germline CDR1 reads SEHNR; CDR2 reads FQNEAQ (reference sequence). The CDR3 DNA reads TGTTCCAGCAGCCCCGGTGGTAGCGGGACTTCCTACGAGCAGTACTTC. As protein: CSSSPGGSGTSYEQYF.

The V gene is TRBV11-3, the J gene TRBJ2-1, with D perhaps TRBD2 (5 bases). The V end was cut by 5 bases, the J end by 6 bases, with 17 bases between. The CDR3 is made up of 15 amino acids. The germline CDR1 and CDR2 sequences are SGHNT and YENEEA. This CDR3 reads CASSPAAGKGNEQFF. CDR3 sequence (DNA): TGTGCCAGCAGCCCCGCGGCGGGCAAGGGCAATGAGCAGTTCTTC.

The chain joins TRBV6-6 to TRBJ2-5; 10 bases line up with TRBD2. The DNA end favors TRBJ2-7, so the J call may be wrong. Germline loops: CDR1 MNHNY, CDR2 SVGAGI (reference sequence). The CDR3 covers 14 residues. Here the CDR3 DNA reads TGTGCCAGCAGGGGGACTAGCGAAAACTACGAGCAGTACTTC. It encodes CASRGTSENYEQYF.

This chain uses TRBV19 with TRBJ2-3; TRBD2 agrees at 15 bases. This CDR3 is built from 15 residues. The germline gives CDR1 LNHDA, CDR2 SQIVND (reference sequence). V lost 6 bases, J lost 5 bases, and 3 bases stayed unmatched. CDR3 loop: CASRPGLAGGDTQYF. CDR3 sequence (DNA): TGTGCCAGTAGACCGGGACTAGCGGGAGGAGATACGCAGTATTTT. The variable domain in full, completed from reference TRBV19 and TRBJ2-3, reads DGGITQSPKYLFRKEGQNVTLSCEQNLNHDAMYWYRQDPGQGLRLIYYSQIVNDFQKGDIAEGYSVSREKKESFPLTVTSAQKNPTAFYLCASRPGLAGGDTQYFGPGTRLTVL.

The V and J genes are TRBV4-3 and TRBJ1-4; 9 bases line up with TRBD1. The J segment lost 5 bases and the V segment lost 0 bases, leaving 4 bases of the junction unmatched. Germline V gene lookup returns CDR1 LGHNA and CDR2 YSLEER. The CDR3 has 16 residues. As DNA, the CDR3 is TGCGCCAGCAGCCAAGATCTGACAGGGGGAAATGAAAAACTGTTTTTT. It translates to CASSQDLTGGNEKLFF.

J is TRBJ1-5 and V is TRBV6-1; D perhaps matches TRBD1 (5 bases). The CDR3 totals 14 residues. The germline V gene encodes CDR1 MNHNS and CDR2 SASEGT. V shed 5 bases and J shed 7 bases, with 15 bases lying between them. Here the CDR3 reads CASSPQVLGQPQHF. The CDR3 DNA is TGTGCCAGCAGTCCACAGGTCTTAGGGCAGCCCCAGCATTTT.

CDR3 in amino acids: CAINNLAGGYNEQFF. CDR3 coding DNA: TGTGCCATCAACAATCTGGCGGGAGGGTACAATGAGCAGTTCTTC. This chain connects TRBV10-3 to TRBJ2-1; 9 bases are a match to TRBD2. The CDR3 spans 15 residues. V lost 7 bases and J lost 4; bases outside the gene matches: 8. CDR1 ENHRY and CDR2 SYGVKD come from the germline V gene.

This clone was found once. The chain links TRBV10-3 to TRBJ1-1; TRBD1 might be the D (6 bases). CDR1 ENHRY and CDR2 SYGVKD come from the germline V gene. The CDR3 length is 13 residues. With 10 bases removed from V and 2 bases from J, the gap between germline ends came to 14 bases. For the CDR3, the DNA is TGTGCCACCAGGACAGACTCAAACACTGAAGCTTTCTTT. Translation gives CATRTDSNTEAFF.